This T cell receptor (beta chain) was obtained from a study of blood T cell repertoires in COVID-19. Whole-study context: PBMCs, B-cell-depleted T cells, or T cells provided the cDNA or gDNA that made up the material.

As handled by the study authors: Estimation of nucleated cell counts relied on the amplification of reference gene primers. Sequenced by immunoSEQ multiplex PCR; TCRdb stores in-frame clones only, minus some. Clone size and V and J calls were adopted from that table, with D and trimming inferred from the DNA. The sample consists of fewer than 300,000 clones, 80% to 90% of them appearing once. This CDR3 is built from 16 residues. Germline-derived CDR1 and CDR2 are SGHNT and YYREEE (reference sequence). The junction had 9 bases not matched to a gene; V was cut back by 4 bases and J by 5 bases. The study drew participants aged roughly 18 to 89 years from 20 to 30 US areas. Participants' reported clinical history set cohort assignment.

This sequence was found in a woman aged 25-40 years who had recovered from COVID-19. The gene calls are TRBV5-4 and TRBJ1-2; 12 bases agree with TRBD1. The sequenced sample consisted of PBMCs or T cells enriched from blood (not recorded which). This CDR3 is CASSPGTGGEVYGYTF. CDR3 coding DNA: TGTGCCAGCAGCCCTGGGACAGGGGGCGAGGTTTATGGCTACACCTTC.